This T cell receptor beta chain was sequenced for a study of technical replicates of blood from four donors. Measured with immunoSEQ multiplex PCR; TCRdb has only the in-frame clones, and not every one. The sample consists of 65,000 to 75,000 clones, about 90% of them appearing once. The CDR3 extends over 16 amino acids. Germline loops: CDR1 ENHRY, CDR2 SYGVKD. Trimming took off 6 bases at V and 10 bases at J, with 22 bases between the two ends. The clonotype was recovered from a human donor in good health. Some clones in this sample may be carry-over from other donors' samples. The J gene is TRBJ1-6, the V gene TRBV10-3; D uncertain. Sequencing was done on a sample of PBMCs. CDR3 DNA sequence: TGTGCCATCAGACCTTCCCCCGGGATAGGGCAATCACCCCTCCACTTT. It is translated as CAIRPSPGIGQSPLHF.